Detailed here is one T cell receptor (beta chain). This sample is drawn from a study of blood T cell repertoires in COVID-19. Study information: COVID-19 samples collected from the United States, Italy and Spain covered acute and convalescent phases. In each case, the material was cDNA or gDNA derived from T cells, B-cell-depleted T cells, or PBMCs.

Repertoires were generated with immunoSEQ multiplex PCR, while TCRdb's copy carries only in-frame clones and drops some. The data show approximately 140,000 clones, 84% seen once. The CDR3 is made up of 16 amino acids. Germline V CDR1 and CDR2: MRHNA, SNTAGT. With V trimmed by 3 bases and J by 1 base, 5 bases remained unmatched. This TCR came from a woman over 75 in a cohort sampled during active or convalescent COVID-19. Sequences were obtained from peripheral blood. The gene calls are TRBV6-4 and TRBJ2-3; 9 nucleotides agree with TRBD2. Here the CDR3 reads CASSEGIAGGTDTQYF. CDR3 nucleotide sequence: TGTGCCAGCAGTGAAGGTATAGCGGGGGGCACAGATACGCAGTATTTT.